This T cell receptor (beta chain) was sequenced during a study of T-cell reconstitution after alpha-beta-depleted transplantation in children. Using unique molecular identifiers, the investigators prepared the TCRbeta library. MiXCR was run by TCRdb on the PCR reads, yielding one entry per CDR3 protein. The top ten clones hold about a tenth of a sample with approximately 270,000 distinct CDR3 sequences, almost 10% of them seen once. This clonotype was counted ten times or more. V lost 1 base to trimming and J lost 8 bases, with 12 bases between them. The CDR3 is 14 residues long. From germline, CDR1 is SGHVS and CDR2 FNYEAQ.

The clonotype was recovered from a human donor who donated a stem cell graft to a child with SCID. The gene calls are TRBV7-6 and TRBJ2-1; a possible D gene is TRBD1 (6 bases). The sequenced sample was PBMCs from the stem cell graft donor, obtained from the stem cell graft. The CDR3 DNA reads as TGTGCCAGCAGCTTAGGCACAGGGATGGATGAGCAGTTCTTC. Amino acid sequence: CASSLGTGMDEQFF. The entire variable domain, with the rest obtained from reference TRBV7-6 and TRBJ2-1, is as follows: GAGVSQSPRYKVTKRGQDVALRCDPISGHVSLYWYRQALGQGPEFLTYFNYEAQQDKSGLPNDRFSAERPEGSISTLTIQRTEQRDSAMYRCASSLGTGMDEQFFGPGTRLTVL.